This entry lists 11 T cell receptor beta chains sequenced from one sample in a study of T cells after posttransplantation cyclophosphamide. Only in-frame clones appear in the TCRdb table, and some are missing; sequencing was by immunoSEQ multiplex PCR. The data contain about 22,000 clones, under 85% of them singletons. Source material: memory CD4+ T cells sorted from PBMCs. These receptors all come from a woman aged 55 to 70 in good health, CMV-negative, and a related stem cell transplant donor.

CDR3 sequence reads: CASNRQGSSYGYTF. As DNA, the CDR3 is TGTGCCAGCAACCGACAGGGGAGTTCCTATGGCTACACCTTC. This chain links TRBV5-5 with TRBJ1-2; 8 nucleotides line up with TRBD1. The CDR3 totals 14 residues. Germline lookup yields CDR1 SGHKS and CDR2 YYEKEE (reference sequence). V lost 6 bases and J lost 4; bases outside the gene matches: 8.

This clone was observed a handful of times. The chain combines TRBV12-5 with TRBJ2-5, with a possible D match to TRBD1 (5 bases). Germline V lookup: CDR1 LGHNT, CDR2 FRNRAP. The CDR3 loop spans 12 amino acids. V lost 5 bases and J 3 bases, leaving 7 bases between the germline ends. CDR3 DNA: TGTGCTAGTGGTCCCAGGGAAGAGACCCAGTACTTC. This translates into CASGPREETQYF.

The CDR3 DNA reads TGTGCCAGCAGCGTCGACAGGAGCCTCTATGGCTACACCTTC. Translation: CASSVDRSLYGYTF. V usage is TRBV7-9 and J usage is TRBJ1-2, with D possibly matching TRBD1 (6 bases). V was shortened by 5 bases and J by 4 bases, with 14 bases between the two germline ends. The CDR3 contains 14 residues. Germline lookup yields CDR1 SEHNR and CDR2 FQNEAQ (reference sequence).

V and J are TRBV7-7 and TRBJ2-2; D uncertain. V shed 3 bases and J shed 6 bases, with 8 bases lying between them. The CDR3 length is 13 residues. Germline V lookup: CDR1 SSHAT, CDR2 FNYEAQ (reference sequence). DNA of the CDR3: TGTGCCAGCAGCTTCACGGAGTCCGGGGAGCTGTTTTTT. Translated, it gives CASSFTESGELFF.

The gene calls are TRBV5-1 and TRBJ2-5, with a possible D match to TRBD1 (5 bases). The V gene lost 4 bases and the J gene lost 1 base, with 11 bases spanning the gap. Germline V CDR1 and CDR2: SGHRS, YFSETQ. The CDR3 is 14 residues long. The CDR3 region is CASSASGFQETQYF. As DNA, the CDR3 is TGCGCCAGCAGCGCATCAGGGTTCCAAGAGACCCAGTACTTC. The full variable domain, in which reference TRBV5-1 and TRBJ2-5 provide the parts outside the CDR3, is KAGVTQTPRYLIKTRGQQVTLSCSPISGHRSVSWYQQTPGQGLQFLFEYFSETQRNKGNFPGRFSGRQFSNSRSEMNVSTLELGDSALYLCASSASGFQETQYFGPGTRLLVL.

This chain connects TRBV6-5 to TRBJ1-1; TRBD1 is a possible D gene (6 bases). This CDR3 is built from 13 residues. Germline values: CDR1 MNHEY, CDR2 SVGAGI. The V end lost 1 base, the J end lost 12 bases, and 15 bases lay between the germline ends. The chain's CDR3 is CASSYLAGQGPFF. The CDR3 nucleotides are TGTGCCAGCAGTTACTTAGCAGGCCAGGGGCCTTTCTTT.

This clone was picked up one time. The gene calls are TRBV21-1 and TRBJ2-7; the DNA was not used to check the table's D call, TRBD2. TRBV21-1 is annotated as a pseudogene. The CDR3 contains 16 residues. CDR3 DNA: TGTGCCAGCAGCAAAAGGCCCCTAGCGGGAGGCGGGGAGCAGTACTTC. Translated: CASSKRPLAGGGEQYF.

This clone has a single count. The chain employs TRBV7-9 and TRBJ1-2; 9 positions match TRBD1. The V and J ends lost 4 bases and 9 bases, in that order; junction bases with no gene match: 3. The V gene's germline CDR1 is SEHNR and CDR2 FQNEAQ (reference sequence). This CDR3 is built from 12 residues. The CDR3 spells CASSSDRGSYTF. The CDR3 bases are TGTGCCAGCAGCTCAGACAGGGGGAGCTACACCTTC. Full variable domain (remainder filled in from reference TRBV7-9 and TRBJ1-2): DTGVSQNPRHKITKRGQNVTFRCDPISEHNRLYWYRQTLGQGPEFLTYFQNEAQLEKSRLLSDRFSAERPKGSFSTLEIQRTEQGDSAMYLCASSSDRGSYTFGSGTRLTVV.

The CDR3 coding sequence is TGTGCCAGCAGCTTACAGGGCAGCACAGATACGCAGTATTTT. This sequence encodes CASSLQGSTDTQYF. The chain is built from TRBV5-6 and TRBJ2-3; possible D gene TRBD1, 6 bases. CDR1 and CDR2 from the germline V gene are SGHDT and YYEEEE. V lost 2 bases, J lost 0 bases, and 7 bases lay in between. This CDR3 contains 14 residues.

The chain couples TRBV5-1 to TRBJ1-2, with D perhaps TRBD1 (6 bases). CDR1 is SGHRS, CDR2 YFSETQ, per germline. Trimming removed 4 bases at V and 2 bases at J, with 9 bases between. There are 13 residues in the CDR3. The CDR3 sequence is CASSQQGNYGYTF. The CDR3 DNA sequence: TGCGCCAGCAGCCAACAGGGAAACTATGGCTACACCTTC.

The genes are TRBV30 and TRBJ1-1, with TRBD1 as a possible D gene (5 bases). The CDR3 spans 12 residues. The germline V and J ends were trimmed by 2 bases and 7 bases, with 11 bases remaining between them. CDR1 and CDR2 from the germline V gene are GTSNPN and SVGIG (reference sequence). The CDR3, as DNA: TGTGCCTGGAGTCCTCAGGGTTTTGAAGCTTTCTTT. Its translation: CAWSPQGFEAFF.